These 25 T cell receptor beta chains share one sample of origin, sequenced in a study of control samples from healthy donors and cancer patients. Profiled with immunoSEQ multiplex PCR; TCRdb holds only in-frame clones, not every one. In the table there are approximately 86,000 clones, roughly nine tenths of which are singletons. The sample consisted of blood. The origin of the receptors is a man aged 25 to 45 in good health.

The V call is TRBV7-2, the J call TRBJ1-5; D gene ambiguous. The V gene lost 5 bases and the J gene lost 0 bases, with 5 bases spanning the gap. The germline V gene has CDR1 SGHTA and CDR2 FQGNSA. The CDR3 is made up of 13 amino acids. The CDR3 reads CASSPYSNQPQHF. The CDR3 DNA reads TGTGCCAGCAGCCCCTATAGCAATCAGCCCCAGCATTTT.

The chain carries TRBV6-5 and TRBJ2-7; 7 positions agree with TRBD1. V lost 6 bases, J lost 2 bases, and 10 bases stayed unmatched. The CDR3 has 15 residues. CDR1 is MNHEY and CDR2 is SVGAGI in the germline V gene. The CDR3 DNA sequence: TGTGCCAGCAGGAAAGACAGGGAGAAGACCTACGAGCAGTACTTC. This encodes CASRKDREKTYEQYF.

This chain links TRBV30 with TRBJ2-3, with a tentative D call TRBD1 (5 bases). V lost 0 bases and J 9 bases, leaving 19 bases between the germline ends. The CDR3 runs to 15 residues. In germline, CDR1 is GTSNPN, CDR2 SVGIG (reference sequence). CDR3 coding DNA: TGTGCCTGGAGTGTCCCAGACAGCCTTATGGGGACGCAGTATTTT. It encodes CAWSVPDSLMGTQYF. The entire variable domain, with the rest obtained from reference TRBV30 and TRBJ2-3, is as follows: SQTIHQWPATLVQPVGSPLSLECTVEGTSNPNLYWYRQAAGRGLQLLFYSVGIGQISSEVPQNLSASRPQDRQFILSSKKLLLSDSGFYLCAWSVPDSLMGTQYFGPGTRLTVL.

The V call is TRBV6-5, the J call TRBJ1-1; 7 nucleotides align to TRBD1. CDR1 MNHEY and CDR2 SVGAGI come from the germline V gene. The CDR3 is 14 residues long. The V segment lost 9 bases and the J segment 4 bases; nucleotides outside the gene matches: 11. The CDR3 sequence: CASSLDRVGTEAFF. The DNA of the CDR3 is TGTGCCAGTTCTTTAGACAGGGTGGGCACTGAAGCTTTCTTT.

A few counts support this clone. The gene calls are TRBV7-6 and TRBJ1-5; the D is unclear. This CDR3 spans 15 amino acids. The ends were cut back, 0 bases at V and 3 bases at J, with 9 bases in the middle. CDR1 SGHVS and CDR2 FNYEAQ come from the germline V gene. This CDR3 is CASSLASGFNQPQHF. Written as DNA, the CDR3 is TGTGCCAGCAGCTTAGCTTCCGGGTTCAATCAGCCCCAGCATTTT.

The CDR3 spells CASSFAAWRTSGGWTDTQYF. DNA for the CDR3: TGTGCCAGCAGTTTTGCGGCCTGGAGGACTAGCGGGGGTTGGACAGATACGCAGTATTTT. The chain has TRBV28 and TRBJ2-3, with 13 bases fitting TRBD2. After removal of 3 bases from V and 3 bases from J, the junction contained 15 bases not matched to a gene. Per the germline V gene, CDR1 is MDHEN and CDR2 is SYDVKM. The CDR3 spans 20 residues.

The genes are TRBV21-1 and TRBJ1-2. TRBV21-1 is a pseudogene segment. The length of the CDR3 is 18 residues. The CDR3 sequence is CASSKLTTGAPGKGGYTF. DNA of the CDR3: TGTGCCAGCAGCAAATTGACTACCGGGGCGCCGGGAAAGGGTGGCTACACCTTC.

CDR3 DNA: TGTGCCAGCAGTCGGGGCCCAACTAATGAAAAACTGTTTTTT. It translates to CASSRGPTNEKLFF. This rearrangement joins TRBV6-5 to TRBJ1-4, with D perhaps TRBD1 (5 bases). The CDR3 is made up of 14 amino acids. CDR1 is MNHEY, CDR2 SVGAGI, per germline. Between the trimmed V and J ends, which lost 5 bases and 0 bases, there was a span of 7 bases.

The rearrangement joins TRBV6-5 to TRBJ2-1, with TRBD1 matching over 10 bases. Germline V gene data show CDR1 as MNHEY and CDR2 as SVGAGI. Trimming cost V 2 bases and J 7 bases; bases outside gene matches: 5. The CDR3 has 15 residues. This CDR3 reads CASSYRDRGGNEQFF. The CDR3 DNA sequence: TGTGCCAGCAGTTACAGGGACAGGGGAGGAAATGAGCAGTTCTTC.

The gene calls are TRBV11-2 and TRBJ2-2, with no clear D. Per the germline V gene, CDR1 is SGHAT and CDR2 is FQNNGV. This CDR3 has 13 amino acids. Trimming took 1 base from V and 4 from J, leaving 4 bases between them. CDR3 in amino acids: CASSLVRTGELFF. As DNA, the CDR3 is TGTGCCAGCAGCTTAGTACGCACCGGGGAGCTGTTTTTT.

The chain uses TRBV19 and TRBJ2-2; no definite D call. The germline V gene encodes CDR1 LNHDA and CDR2 SQIVND (reference sequence). The CDR3 covers 16 residues. V dropped 5 bases and J dropped 4 bases, with 17 bases sitting between them. The CDR3: CASSSDRGRGTGELFF. The CDR3 region has the DNA TGTGCCAGTAGTTCGGATCGCGGTAGAGGCACCGGGGAGCTGTTTTTT. The whole variable domain, filled in from reference TRBV19 and TRBJ2-2, reads DGGITQSPKYLFRKEGQNVTLSCEQNLNHDAMYWYRQDPGQGLRLIYYSQIVNDFQKGDIAEGYSVSREKKESFPLTVTSAQKNPTAFYLCASSSDRGRGTGELFFGEGSRLTVL.

The V and J genes are TRBV28 and TRBJ1-2, with a possible D match to TRBD1 (5 bases). Per germline, CDR1 MDHEN and CDR2 SYDVKM. V shed 4 bases and J shed 0 bases, with 6 bases lying between them. The CDR3 loop spans 13 amino acids. This chain's CDR3 is CASSSTANYGYTF. The CDR3 nucleotides are TGTGCCAGCAGTTCGACAGCTAACTATGGCTACACCTTC.

V gene TRBV25-1 combines with J gene TRBJ2-1; 12 nucleotides align to TRBD2. V dropped 3 bases and J dropped 4; count of bases not matched to a gene: 4. This CDR3 spans 16 amino acids. Germline V CDR1 and CDR2: MGHDK, SYGVNS. CDR3 loop: CASSDPGLAGYNEQFF. The CDR3 DNA reads TGTGCCAGCAGTGACCCAGGACTAGCGGGGTACAATGAGCAGTTCTTC.

The chain uses TRBV5-1 and TRBJ1-4; D might be TRBD1 (6 bases). This CDR3 is built from 15 residues. The ends were cut back, 0 bases at V and 8 bases at J, with 14 bases in the middle. Germline-derived CDR1 and CDR2 are SGHRS and YFSETQ. DNA of the CDR3: TGCGCCAGCAGCTTGGGGGGGCAGGCACGGGAAAAACTGTTTTTT. It yields the protein CASSLGGQAREKLFF.

The DNA of the CDR3 is TGTGCCAGCAGCTCTAGCGGGGGGAACTCCTACAATGAGCAGTTCTTC. Translating gives CASSSSGGNSYNEQFF. The rearrangement joins TRBV7-3 to TRBJ2-1; 11 nucleotides align to TRBD2. V lost 4 bases and J lost 0; bases outside the gene matches: 2. The CDR3 totals 16 residues. Germline loops: CDR1 SGHTA, CDR2 FQGTGA.

V is TRBV21-1 and J is TRBJ2-7; the table's D gene call, TRBD1, was not cross checked with the DNA. TRBV21-1 is a recognized pseudogene. The CDR3 is 14 residues long. The CDR3 is CASTTGQGAYEQYF. CDR3 sequence (DNA): TGTGCCAGCACTACCGGACAGGGGGCCTACGAGCAGTACTTC.

The rearrangement joins TRBV11-2 to TRBJ1-1; D is uncertain. Trimming left V 0 bases short and J 3 bases short, with 2 bases between. The CDR3 totals 12 residues. CDR1 is SGHAT and CDR2 is FQNNGV in the germline V gene. CDR3 region: CASSLDHTEAFF. The CDR3 DNA is TGTGCCAGCAGCTTAGACCACACTGAAGCTTTCTTT. The full variable domain, with the rest looked up from reference TRBV11-2 and TRBJ1-1, is EAGVAQSPRYKIIEKRQSVAFWCNPISGHATLYWYQQILGQGPKLLIQFQNNGVVDDSQLPKDRFSAERLKGVDSTLKIQPAKLEDSAVYLCASSLDHTEAFFGQGTRLTVV.

The rearrangement joins TRBV12-5 to TRBJ2-4, with TRBD1 matching over 10 bases. Germline V gives CDR1 LGHNT, CDR2 FRNRAP. This CDR3 contains 19 residues. The V and J ends lost 2 bases and 1 base, in that order; junction bases with no gene match: 11. As DNA, the CDR3 is TGTGCTAGTGGTTTGCACCTTCCGGGACAGGGGATTGCCAAAAACATTCAGTACTTC. Its protein product is CASGLHLPGQGIAKNIQYF.

The chain combines TRBV15 with TRBJ2-5; no firm D call. Germline lookup yields CDR1 LNHNV and CDR2 YYDKDF (reference sequence). This CDR3 has 14 residues. Trimming left V 2 bases short and J 2 bases short, with 9 bases between. This CDR3 reads CATSRSEVQETQYF. For the CDR3, the DNA is TGTGCCACCAGCAGAAGTGAGGTTCAAGAGACCCAGTACTTC. Drawing the rest from reference TRBV15 and TRBJ2-5, the complete variable domain is DAMVIQNPRYQVTQFGKPVTLSCSQTLNHNVMYWYQQKSSQAPKLLFHYYDKDFNNEADTPDNFQSRRPNTSFCFLDIRSPGLGDTAMYLCATSRSEVQETQYFGPGTRLLVL.

The rearrangement uses TRBV4-1 and TRBJ1-5, with a tentative D call TRBD1 (5 bases). Germline CDR1 reads MGHRA; CDR2 reads YSYEKL. The length of the CDR3 is 15 residues. Deletions cut 1 base from V and 5 bases from J, with 12 bases between. CDR3 nucleotide sequence: TGCGCCAGCAGCCAAGGACGCGGGGGGGATCAGCCCCAGCATTTT. This codes for CASSQGRGGDQPQHF.

The CDR3 nucleotides read TGTGCCAGCAGCCCCGTACAGGGAGGGAACACTGAAGCTTTCTTT. It specifies CASSPVQGGNTEAFF. This rearrangement joins TRBV6-5 to TRBJ1-1, with D possibly TRBD1 on 6 matching bases. Between the trimmed V and J ends, which lost 6 bases and 1 base, there was a span of 15 bases. The V gene's germline CDR1 is MNHEY and CDR2 SVGAGI. The CDR3 spans 15 residues.

DNA for the CDR3: TGTGCCAGCAGGCTGGAGGGGGGAGAAACTGAAGCTTTCTTT. Its protein product is CASRLEGGETEAFF. The chain joins TRBV27 to TRBJ1-1, with D maybe TRBD1 (6 bases). Trimming stripped 6 bases from V and 5 bases from J, with 16 bases between. CDR3 size: 14 residues. Germline V gene data show CDR1 as MNHEY and CDR2 as SMNVEV (reference sequence).

This clone was seen once. The chain links TRBV11-2 to TRBJ2-3; no reliable D call. V gave up 0 bases and J gave up 1 base, with 8 bases separating them. Germline V gives CDR1 SGHAT, CDR2 FQNNGV. The CDR3 is 15 residues long. The DNA of the CDR3 is TGTGCCAGCAGCTTAGATTTTGGGGGCACAGATACGCAGTATTTT. Translation: CASSLDFGGTDTQYF. Full variable domain (outside the CDR3, taken from reference TRBV11-2 and TRBJ2-3): EAGVAQSPRYKIIEKRQSVAFWCNPISGHATLYWYQQILGQGPKLLIQFQNNGVVDDSQLPKDRFSAERLKGVDSTLKIQPAKLEDSAVYLCASSLDFGGTDTQYFGPGTRLTVL.

The chain combines TRBV24-1 with TRBJ2-1; 15 bases align to TRBD2. The CDR3 has 18 amino acids. V was clipped by 7 bases and J by 0 bases; unmatched bases: 6. Germline CDR1 and CDR2: KGHDR and SFDVKD. CDR3 region: CATSPGLAGGSSYNEQFF. CDR3 coding DNA: TGTGCCACCAGCCCGGGACTAGCGGGGGGCAGCTCCTACAATGAGCAGTTCTTC.

Points on this clone: Other nucleotide sequences in the sample specify the same CDR3. This chain links TRBV7-8 with TRBJ2-4; D is ambiguous. The CDR3 sequence is 16 residues long. The V gene's germline CDR1 is SGHVS and CDR2 FQNEAQ. V was shortened by 1 base and J by 0 bases, with 10 bases between the two germline ends. This CDR3 is CASSLGRPPAKNIQYF. The DNA for the CDR3 is TGTGCCAGCAGCTTAGGGCGGCCCCCAGCCAAAAACATTCAGTACTTC.